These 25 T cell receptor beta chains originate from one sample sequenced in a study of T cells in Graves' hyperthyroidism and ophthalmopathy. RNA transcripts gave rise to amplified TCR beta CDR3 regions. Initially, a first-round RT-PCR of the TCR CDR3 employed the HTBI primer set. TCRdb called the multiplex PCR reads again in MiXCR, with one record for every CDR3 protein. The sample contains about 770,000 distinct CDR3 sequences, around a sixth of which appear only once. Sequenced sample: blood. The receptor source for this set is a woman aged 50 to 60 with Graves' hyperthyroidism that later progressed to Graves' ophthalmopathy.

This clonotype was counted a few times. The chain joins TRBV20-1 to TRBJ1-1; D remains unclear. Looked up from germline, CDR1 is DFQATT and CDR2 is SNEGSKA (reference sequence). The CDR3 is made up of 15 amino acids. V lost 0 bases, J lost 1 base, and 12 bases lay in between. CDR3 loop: CSARDLGGSNTEAFF. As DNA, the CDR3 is TGCAGTGCTAGAGATCTTGGAGGTTCGAACACTGAAGCTTTCTTT.

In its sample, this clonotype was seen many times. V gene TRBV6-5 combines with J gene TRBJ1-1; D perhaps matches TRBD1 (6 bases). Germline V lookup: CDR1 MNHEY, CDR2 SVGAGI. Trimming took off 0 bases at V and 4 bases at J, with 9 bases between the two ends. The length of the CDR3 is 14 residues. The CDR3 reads CASSYSGAVTEAFF. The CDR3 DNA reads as TGTGCCAGCAGTTACTCGGGGGCTGTCACTGAAGCTTTCTTT.

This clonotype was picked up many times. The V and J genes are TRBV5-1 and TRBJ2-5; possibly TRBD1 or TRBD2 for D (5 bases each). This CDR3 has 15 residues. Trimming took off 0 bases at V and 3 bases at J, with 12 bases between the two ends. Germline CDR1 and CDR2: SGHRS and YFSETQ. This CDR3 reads CASSLVEGLKETQYF. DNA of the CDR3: TGCGCCAGCAGCTTGGTCGAGGGGCTGAAAGAGACCCAGTACTTC.

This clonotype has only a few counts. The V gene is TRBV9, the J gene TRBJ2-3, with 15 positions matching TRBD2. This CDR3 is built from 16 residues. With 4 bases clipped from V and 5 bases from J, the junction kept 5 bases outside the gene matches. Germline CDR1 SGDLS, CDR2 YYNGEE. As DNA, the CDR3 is TGTGCCAGCAGCTCCTGGACTAGCGGGGGGGTAGATACGCAGTATTTT. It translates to CASSSWTSGGVDTQYF.

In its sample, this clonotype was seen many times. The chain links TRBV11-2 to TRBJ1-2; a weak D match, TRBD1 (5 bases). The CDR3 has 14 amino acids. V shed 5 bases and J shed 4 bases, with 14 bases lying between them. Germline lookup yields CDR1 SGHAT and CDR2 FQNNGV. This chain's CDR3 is CASSPLDSVYGYTF. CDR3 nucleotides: TGTGCCAGCAGCCCCCTCGACAGCGTCTATGGCTACACCTTC.

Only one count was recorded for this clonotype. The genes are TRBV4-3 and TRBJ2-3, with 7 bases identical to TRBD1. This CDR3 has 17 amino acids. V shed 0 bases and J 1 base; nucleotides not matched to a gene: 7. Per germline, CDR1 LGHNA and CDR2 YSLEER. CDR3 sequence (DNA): TGCGCCAGCAGCCAAGAATCACTGGGACAGCGCACAGATACGCAGTATTTT. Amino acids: CASSQESLGQRTDTQYF.

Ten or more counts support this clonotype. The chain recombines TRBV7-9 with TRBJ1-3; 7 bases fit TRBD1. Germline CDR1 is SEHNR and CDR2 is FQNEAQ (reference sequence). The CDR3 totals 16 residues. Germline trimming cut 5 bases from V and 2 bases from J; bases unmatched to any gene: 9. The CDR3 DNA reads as TGTGCCAGCAGCCCCCGGGACAGCCCTGCTGGAAACACCATATATTTT. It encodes CASSPRDSPAGNTIYF.

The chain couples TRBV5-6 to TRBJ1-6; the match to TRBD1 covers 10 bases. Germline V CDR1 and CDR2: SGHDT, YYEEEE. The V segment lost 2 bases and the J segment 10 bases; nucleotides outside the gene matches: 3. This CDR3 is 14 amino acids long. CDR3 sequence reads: CASSFGQGESPLHF. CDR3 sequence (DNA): TGTGCCAGCAGCTTCGGACAGGGGGAGTCACCCCTCCACTTT. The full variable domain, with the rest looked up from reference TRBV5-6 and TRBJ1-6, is DAGVTQSPTHLIKTRGQQVTLRCSPKSGHDTVSWYQQALGQGPQFIFQYYEEEERQRGNFPDRFSGHQFPNYSSELNVNALLLGDSALYLCASSFGQGESPLHFGNGTRLTVT.

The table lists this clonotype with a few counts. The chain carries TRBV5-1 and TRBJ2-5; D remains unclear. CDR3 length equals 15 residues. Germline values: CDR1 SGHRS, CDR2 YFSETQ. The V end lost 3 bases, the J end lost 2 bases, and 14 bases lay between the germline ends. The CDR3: CASSSTRLEQETQYF. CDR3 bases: TGCGCCAGCAGCTCAACACGACTGGAACAAGAGACCCAGTACTTC.

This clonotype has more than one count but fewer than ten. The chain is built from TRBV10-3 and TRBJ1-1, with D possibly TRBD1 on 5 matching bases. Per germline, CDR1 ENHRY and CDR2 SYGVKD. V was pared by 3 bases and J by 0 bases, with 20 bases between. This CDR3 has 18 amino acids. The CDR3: CAISDGGSPGEMNTEAFF. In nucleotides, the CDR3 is TGTGCCATCAGTGATGGGGGGAGCCCGGGGGAGATGAACACTGAAGCTTTCTTT.

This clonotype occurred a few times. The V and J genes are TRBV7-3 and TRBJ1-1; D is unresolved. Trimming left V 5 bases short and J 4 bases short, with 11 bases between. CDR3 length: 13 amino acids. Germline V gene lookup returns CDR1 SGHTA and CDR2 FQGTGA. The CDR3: CASSVVRTTEAFF. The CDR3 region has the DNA TGTGCCAGCAGCGTCGTAAGAACCACTGAAGCTTTCTTT.

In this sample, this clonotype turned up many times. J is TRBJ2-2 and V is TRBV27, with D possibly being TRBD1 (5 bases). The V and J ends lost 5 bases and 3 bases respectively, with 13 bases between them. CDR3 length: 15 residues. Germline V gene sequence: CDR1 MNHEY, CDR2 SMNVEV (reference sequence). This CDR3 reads CASSTIDSYTGELFF. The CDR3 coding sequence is TGTGCCAGCAGTACAATTGACAGTTACACCGGGGAGCTGTTTTTT.

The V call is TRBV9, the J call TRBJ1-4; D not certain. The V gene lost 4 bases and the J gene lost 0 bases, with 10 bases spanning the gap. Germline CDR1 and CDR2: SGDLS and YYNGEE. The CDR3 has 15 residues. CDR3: CASSTNQTTNEKLFF. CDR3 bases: TGTGCCAGCAGCACGAACCAAACAACTAATGAAAAACTGTTTTTT.

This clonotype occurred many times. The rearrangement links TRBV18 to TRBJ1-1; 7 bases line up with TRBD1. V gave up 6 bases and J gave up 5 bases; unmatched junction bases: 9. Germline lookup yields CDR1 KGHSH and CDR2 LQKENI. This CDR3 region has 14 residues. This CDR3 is CASSSGGGETEAFF. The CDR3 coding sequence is TGTGCCAGCTCCTCAGGGGGAGGAGAGACTGAAGCTTTCTTT.

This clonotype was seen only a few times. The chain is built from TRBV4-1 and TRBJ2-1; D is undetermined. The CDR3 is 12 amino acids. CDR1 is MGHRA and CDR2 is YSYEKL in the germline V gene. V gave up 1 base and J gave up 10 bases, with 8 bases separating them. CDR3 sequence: CASSQVLGEQFF. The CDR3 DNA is TGCGCCAGCAGCCAAGTTTTGGGGGAGCAGTTCTTC.

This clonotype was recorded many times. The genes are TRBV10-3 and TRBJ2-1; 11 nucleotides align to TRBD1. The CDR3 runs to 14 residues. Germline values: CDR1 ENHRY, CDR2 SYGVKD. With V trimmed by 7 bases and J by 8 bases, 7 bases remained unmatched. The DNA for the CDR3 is TGTGCCATCACATCGGGACAGGGGGTCTATGAGCAGTTCTTC. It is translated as CAITSGQGVYEQFF.

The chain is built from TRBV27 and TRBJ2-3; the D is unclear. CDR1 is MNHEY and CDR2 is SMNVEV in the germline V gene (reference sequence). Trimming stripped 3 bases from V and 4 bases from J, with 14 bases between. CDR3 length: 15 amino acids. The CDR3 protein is CASSFLSSPPDTQYF. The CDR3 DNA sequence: TGTGCCAGCAGTTTTTTGTCTTCTCCACCAGATACGCAGTATTTT.

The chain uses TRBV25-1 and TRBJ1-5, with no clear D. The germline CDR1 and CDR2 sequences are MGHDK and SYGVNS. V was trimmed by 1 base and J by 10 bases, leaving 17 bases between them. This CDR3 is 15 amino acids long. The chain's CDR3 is CASSESGRATLPQHF. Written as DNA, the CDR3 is TGTGCCAGCAGTGAATCCGGTCGGGCCACGCTACCCCAGCATTTT.

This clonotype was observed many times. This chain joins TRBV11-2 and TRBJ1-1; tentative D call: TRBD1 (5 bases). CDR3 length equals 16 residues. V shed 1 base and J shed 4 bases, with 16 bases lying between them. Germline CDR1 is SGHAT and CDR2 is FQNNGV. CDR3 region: CASSLGGGGFGTEAFF. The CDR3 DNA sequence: TGTGCCAGCAGCTTAGGGGGGGGAGGATTTGGCACTGAAGCTTTCTTT.

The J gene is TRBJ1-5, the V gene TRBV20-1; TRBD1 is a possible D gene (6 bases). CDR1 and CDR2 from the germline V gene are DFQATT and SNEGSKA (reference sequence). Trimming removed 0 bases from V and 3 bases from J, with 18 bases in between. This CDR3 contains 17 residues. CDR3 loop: CSARDNWAGATNQPQHF. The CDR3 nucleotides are TGCAGTGCTAGAGATAATTGGGCAGGGGCTACCAATCAGCCCCAGCATTTT.

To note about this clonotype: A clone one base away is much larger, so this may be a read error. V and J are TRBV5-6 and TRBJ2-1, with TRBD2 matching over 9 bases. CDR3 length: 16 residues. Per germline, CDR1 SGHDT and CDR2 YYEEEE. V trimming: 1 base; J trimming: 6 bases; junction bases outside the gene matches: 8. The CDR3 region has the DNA TGTGCCAGCAGCTTGTCGGCGCGGGGGGGCCTCAATGAGCAGTTCTTC. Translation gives CASSLSARGGLNEQFF.

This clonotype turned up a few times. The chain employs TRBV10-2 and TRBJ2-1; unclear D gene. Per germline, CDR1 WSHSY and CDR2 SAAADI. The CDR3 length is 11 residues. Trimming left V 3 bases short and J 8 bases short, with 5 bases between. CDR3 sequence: CASSEPYEQFF. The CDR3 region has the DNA TGCGCCAGCAGTGAACCTTATGAGCAGTTCTTC.

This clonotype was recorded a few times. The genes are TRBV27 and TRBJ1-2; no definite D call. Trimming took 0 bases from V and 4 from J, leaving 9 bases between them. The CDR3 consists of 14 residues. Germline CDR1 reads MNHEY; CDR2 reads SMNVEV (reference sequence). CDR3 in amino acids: CASSLSGDTYGYTF. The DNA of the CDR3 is TGTGCCAGCAGTTTATCGGGAGACACCTATGGCTACACCTTC.

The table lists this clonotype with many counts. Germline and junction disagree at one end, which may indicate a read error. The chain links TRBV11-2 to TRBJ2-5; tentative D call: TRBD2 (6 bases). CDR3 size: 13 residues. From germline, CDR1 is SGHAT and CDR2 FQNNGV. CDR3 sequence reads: CASSQPGGETQCF. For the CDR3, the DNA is TGTGCCAGCAGCCAACCCGGGGGAGAGACCCAGTGCTTC. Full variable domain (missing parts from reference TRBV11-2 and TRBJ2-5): EAGVAQSPRYKIIEKRQSVAFWCNPISGHATLYWYQQILGQGPKLLIQFQNNGVVDDSQLPKDRFSAERLKGVDSTLKIQPAKLEDSAVYLCASSQPGGETQCFGPGTRLLVL.

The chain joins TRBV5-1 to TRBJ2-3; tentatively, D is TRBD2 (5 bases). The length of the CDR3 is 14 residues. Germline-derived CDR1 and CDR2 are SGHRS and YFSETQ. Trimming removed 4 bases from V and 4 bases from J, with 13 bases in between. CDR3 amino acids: CASSGGLSPDTQYF. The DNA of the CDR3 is TGCGCCAGCAGCGGCGGACTCAGCCCAGATACGCAGTATTTT.